One sample yielded the 2 T cell receptor beta chains listed below, sequenced in a study of chemoradiotherapy in HPV16-positive cancers. Only in-frame clones appear in the TCRdb table, and some are missing; sequencing was by immunoSEQ multiplex PCR. The sample lists some 24,000 clones, less than 95% occurring once. The sample was taken from a patient who underwent chemoradiotherapy. These receptors were obtained from a human donor with HPV-associated anogenital cancer.

The chain is built from TRBV19 and TRBJ1-6, with TRBD1 as a possible D gene (5 bases). CDR1 LNHDA and CDR2 SQIVND come from the germline V gene (reference sequence). This CDR3 comprises 13 residues. The ends were cut back, 3 bases at V and 8 bases at J, with 8 bases in the middle. CDR3 sequence reads: CASSIQGDSPLHF. The CDR3, as DNA: TGTGCCAGTAGTATCCAGGGAGATTCACCCCTCCACTTT.

The CDR3 reads CASSLIQGAGEQYF. The DNA of the CDR3 is TGTGCCAGCAGCTTAATCCAGGGGGCAGGCGAGCAGTACTTC. The genes are TRBV7-8 and TRBJ2-7; 8 bases match TRBD1. Germline trimming cut 2 bases from V and 6 bases from J; bases unmatched to any gene: 6. Looked up from germline, CDR1 is SGHVS and CDR2 is FQNEAQ. The CDR3 contains 14 residues.